This TCR beta chain was captured by sequencing in a study of cytomegalovirus exposure and HLA in healthy donors. Study-wide points: Some highly shared sequence variants likely arose as a pipeline artifact. What TCR beta sequences reportedly achieved was accurate prediction of HLA-A and HLA-B alleles in most subjects. Several of the most significant clusters were apparently associated with common viral pathogens in a later analysis.

Germline V CDR1 and CDR2: SGHRS, YFSETQ. The length of the CDR3 is 14 residues. The V end lost 0 bases, the J end lost 3 bases, and 6 bases lay between the germline ends. It was healthy bone marrow donors who served as donors. Primers: 60 Vbeta forward and 13 Jbeta reverse. TCRdb's table, derived via immunoSEQ multiplex PCR, lists solely in-frame clones and lacks some. The table records about 160,000 clones, about 88% of them present only once. Concerning this clone itself: Its antigen is unidentified.

The specimen sequenced was PBMCs. This TCR was recovered from a woman between 18 and 29 years old in good health and CMV-seronegative. The J gene is TRBJ2-2, the V gene TRBV5-1; D gene unclear. CDR3 sequence reads: CASSLGVDTGELFF. CDR3 nucleotide sequence: TGCGCCAGCAGCTTGGGCGTCGACACCGGGGAGCTGTTTTTT.